This T cell receptor (beta chain) stems from a study of tumor-infiltrating lymphocytes in oesophageal squamous cell carcinoma. TCRdb reanalysed the PCR reads using MiXCR and keeps one entry per CDR3 protein. The table lists almost 20,000 distinct CDR3 sequences, 40% to 45% of them singletons. The sequenced sample was normal esophageal tissue next to the tumor. The TCR was taken from a male donor with esophageal squamous cell carcinoma.

The DNA for the CDR3 is TGTGCCAGCAGCGATACTAGCGGGAACTACAATGAGCAGTTCTTC. This translates into CASSDTSGNYNEQFF. The chain uses TRBV7-2 and TRBJ2-1; 10 bases agree with TRBD2. The germline V gene encodes CDR1 SGHTA and CDR2 FQGNSA. Trimming cost V 5 bases and J 3 bases; bases outside gene matches: 4. This CDR3 has 15 residues.